Presented here are 26 T cell receptor beta chains from one specimen sequenced in a study of T-cell reconstitution after alpha-beta-depleted transplantation in children. Unique molecular identifiers were built into the TCRbeta library. Via MiXCR, TCRdb re-called the PCR reads, giving one row per CDR3 protein. The table lists 800,000 to 1,000,000 distinct CDR3 sequences, about 30% of them singletons. The source material was PBMCs, mostly from graft donor cells, sampled 360 days after TCRalphabeta/CD19-depleted stem cell transplant. The receptors shown here come from a boy under two years old who had a stem cell transplant for SCID, so the T cells may come from the graft donor.

This clonotype was observed a handful of times. The genes are TRBV9 and TRBJ2-2; D is unclear. With 3 bases removed from V and 5 bases from J, the gap between germline ends came to 23 bases. Germline assignment: CDR1 SGDLS and CDR2 YYNGEE. The CDR3 totals 18 residues. CDR3 DNA: TGTGCCAGCAGCGGAAGGCGGACGCGGCAACATGTAACCGGGGAGCTGTTTTTT. Protein sequence: CASSGRRTRQHVTGELFF.

This clonotype was detected a few times. The chain uses TRBV5-1 and TRBJ2-1; the match to TRBD1 covers 10 bases. CDR1 is SGHRS and CDR2 is YFSETQ in the germline V gene. The CDR3 contains 15 residues. The J segment lost 8 bases and the V segment lost 9 bases, leaving 14 bases of the junction unmatched. The CDR3 DNA reads TGCGCCACCAAAACCCGGACAGGGGGGAGGTATGAGCAGTTCTTC. This gives the protein CATKTRTGGRYEQFF.

This clonotype was observed a few times. This chain joins TRBV12-3 or TRBV12-4 and TRBJ2-3; 10 bases are shared with TRBD2. The CDR3 loop spans 16 amino acids. The ends lost 6 bases at V and 4 bases at J; junction bases unmatched: 10. This CDR3 is CASSLTSGDFSDTQYF. CDR3 sequence (DNA): TGTGCCAGCAGCCTAACTAGCGGGGATTTCTCAGATACGCAGTATTTT.

The chain employs TRBV12-3 or TRBV12-4 and TRBJ2-5; D may be TRBD1 or TRBD2 (6 bases each). The CDR3 spans 14 residues. Trimming pared 6 bases from V and 5 bases from J, leaving 16 bases between. CDR3 in amino acids: CASSLPGAAETQYF. DNA for the CDR3: TGTGCCAGCAGCTTACCGGGGGCCGCGGAGACCCAGTACTTC.

The chain couples TRBV3-1 to TRBJ1-6; 9 bases align to TRBD1. The J segment lost 7 bases and the V segment lost 4 bases, leaving 5 bases of the junction unmatched. The CDR3 covers 15 residues. The germline V gene has CDR1 LGHDT and CDR2 YNNKEL (reference sequence). The CDR3 loop is CASSRGDRANSPLHF. For the CDR3, the DNA is TGTGCCAGCAGCCGCGGGGACAGGGCGAATTCACCCCTCCACTTT.

A few counts support this clonotype. The chain couples TRBV10-3 to TRBJ2-7; TRBD1 matches at 7 bases. Germline values: CDR1 ENHRY, CDR2 SYGVKD. The CDR3 has 14 residues. After removal of 6 bases from V and 8 bases from J, the junction contained 13 bases not matched to a gene. The CDR3 coding sequence is TGTGCCATCAGGAGCGCACAGGGGTCTGCCCAGCAGTACTTC. This encodes CAIRSAQGSAQQYF.

This clonotype was detected a few times. The CDR3 here is CASSTPNREQYF. The DNA of the CDR3 is TGTGCCAGCAGCACTCCGAACAGGGAGCAGTACTTC. The rearrangement joins TRBV7-9 to TRBJ2-4; D perhaps matches TRBD1 (6 bases). CDR3 length: 12 amino acids. Trimming cost V 5 bases and J 13 bases, with 15 bases left between them. CDR1 and CDR2 (germline): SEHNR, FQNEAQ (reference sequence). The complete variable domain, with remaining parts taken from reference TRBV7-9 and TRBJ2-4, reads DTGVSQNPRHKITKRGQNVTFRCDPISEHNRLYWYRQTLGQGPEFLTYFQNEAQLEKSRLLSDRFSAERPKGSFSTLEIQRTEQGDSAMYLCASSTPNREQYFGAGTRLSVL.

The chain uses TRBV20-1 and TRBJ2-3, with 9 bases that match TRBD2. This CDR3 region has 15 residues. Germline assignment: CDR1 DFQATT and CDR2 SNEGSKA (reference sequence). V lost 3 bases to trimming and J lost 0 bases; unmatched junction nucleotides: 4. The CDR3: CSASRLAESTDTQYF. The CDR3 DNA reads TGCAGTGCTAGTCGACTAGCGGAGAGCACAGATACGCAGTATTTT.

This clonotype has just a few counts. The V and J genes are TRBV4-3 and TRBJ2-7; the D is unclear. The CDR3 is 15 amino acids. The germline gives CDR1 LGHNA, CDR2 YSLEER. V gave up 1 base and J gave up 1 base, with 11 bases separating them. The CDR3, as DNA: TGCGCCAGCAGCCAAGGTCGGACGGATTCCTACGAGCAGTACTTC. This encodes CASSQGRTDSYEQYF.

This clonotype was counted a few times. This chain links TRBV12-3 or TRBV12-4 with TRBJ2-3, with 12 bases matching TRBD2. The CDR3 consists of 16 residues. The V gene end was trimmed by 6 bases and the J gene end by 2 bases; junction bases not matched to a gene: 6. In DNA, the CDR3 is TGTGCCAGCAGACGACTAGCGGGGGTCTACACAGATACGCAGTATTTT. It translates to CASRRLAGVYTDTQYF.

This clonotype was detected only a few times. The rearrangement links TRBV20-1 to TRBJ1-6, with TRBD1 matching 7 bases. CDR1 DFQATT and CDR2 SNEGSKA come from the germline V gene (reference sequence). This CDR3 has 13 amino acids. V lost 6 bases and J lost 7; bases outside the gene matches: 6. The CDR3 bases are TGCAGTGCGACAGGGTCCTTGAATTCACCCCTCCACTTT. Translating it yields CSATGSLNSPLHF.

This clonotype was seen a few times. The chain joins TRBV12-3 or TRBV12-4 to TRBJ2-2, with D unresolved. V lost 4 bases, J lost 4 bases, and 7 bases lay in between. This CDR3 spans 13 amino acids. Here the CDR3 DNA reads TGTGCCAGCAGTTATAGGACCACCGGGGAGCTGTTTTTT. It codes for CASSYRTTGELFF.

This clonotype occurred many times. The V and J genes are TRBV10-3 and TRBJ2-7; 7 positions match TRBD1. V lost 3 bases to trimming and J lost 2 bases; unmatched junction nucleotides: 10. There are 16 residues in the CDR3. Germline V gives CDR1 ENHRY, CDR2 SYGVKD. Written as DNA, the CDR3 is TGTGCCATCAGTGAATTACAGGGGATTTTGGCCTACGAGCAGTACTTC. It translates to CAISELQGILAYEQYF.

This clonotype appeared a few times. This chain connects TRBV18 to TRBJ2-5, with D perhaps matching TRBD1 (5 bases). The CDR3 has 14 residues. Between the trimmed V and J ends, which lost 6 bases and 5 bases, there was a span of 16 bases. Germline V lookup: CDR1 KGHSH, CDR2 LQKENI. Written as DNA, the CDR3 is TGTGCCAGCTCTCCCGGACACTCCGGGGAGACCCAGTACTTC. Amino acids: CASSPGHSGETQYF. The full variable domain, rest sourced from reference TRBV18 and TRBJ2-5, is NAGVMQNPRHLVRRRGQEARLRCSPMKGHSHVYWYRQLPEEGLKFMVYLQKENIIDESGMPKERFSAEFPKEGPSILRIQQVVRGDSAAYFCASSPGHSGETQYFGPGTRLLVL.

This clonotype was seen once. The conserved phenylalanine or tryptophan normally closing the CDR3 is absent here, so this likely arose from a read error. The DNA is left out, because the CDR3 cannot be placed on it with certainty; the CDR3 is given as TCRdb lists it. The chain uses TRBV20-1 and TRBJ2-1; whether TRBD2, the table's D call, matches the DNA was not checked. CDR1 and CDR2 from the germline V gene are DFQATT and SNEGSKA (reference sequence). Inclusive of both ends, the CDR3 amounts to 11 amino acids. The CDR3 reads CSAREVQGGLL.

V gene TRBV18 combines with J gene TRBJ1-1; D gene ambiguous. Trimming cost V 1 base and J 8 bases, with 17 bases left between them. Germline CDR1 is KGHSH and CDR2 is LQKENI. The CDR3 has 15 residues. The CDR3: CASSPQATPRQEAFF. In DNA form, the CDR3 reads TGTGCCAGCTCACCACAGGCCACCCCGAGGCAGGAAGCTTTCTTT.

This clonotype was detected a few times. The V gene is TRBV4-1, the J gene TRBJ2-7; D possibly corresponds to TRBD1 (6 bases). The CDR3 totals 16 residues. Trimming took off 1 base at V and 4 bases at J, with 17 bases between the two ends. The germline V gene has CDR1 MGHRA and CDR2 YSYEKL. Here the CDR3 reads CASSQGTGPGDYEQYF. The CDR3 region has the DNA TGCGCCAGCAGCCAAGGTACAGGGCCGGGCGATTACGAGCAGTACTTC.

Ten or more counts support this clonotype. The chain joins TRBV12-3 or TRBV12-4 to TRBJ2-1; D gene ambiguous. V shed 8 bases and J shed 2 bases, with 19 bases lying between them. The CDR3 covers 16 residues. The CDR3 is CASDRPPSSAYNEQFF. In DNA form, the CDR3 reads TGTGCCAGCGATAGGCCCCCCTCTTCGGCCTACAATGAGCAGTTCTTC.

The rearrangement uses TRBV4-1 and TRBJ2-5; TRBD1 aligns across 8 bases. Germline trimming cut 2 bases from V and 2 bases from J; bases unmatched to any gene: 7. The CDR3 length is 16 residues. Germline lookup yields CDR1 MGHRA and CDR2 YSYEKL. The CDR3 here is CASSQRTGLEQETQYF. CDR3 DNA sequence: TGCGCCAGCAGCCAACGGACAGGGCTCGAGCAAGAGACCCAGTACTTC.

This clonotype was seen only a few times. V gene TRBV10-3 combines with J gene TRBJ1-1; TRBD1 aligns across 9 bases. Trimming removed 11 bases from V and 4 bases from J; junction bases left unmatched: 5. The CDR3 has 12 amino acids. Germline V gene lookup returns CDR1 ENHRY and CDR2 SYGVKD. The DNA for the CDR3 is TGTGCCTACGGACAGGGGAGCACTGAAGCTTTCTTT. Translation gives CAYGQGSTEAFF.

The V gene is TRBV7-2, the J gene TRBJ1-1, with TRBD1 as a possible D gene (5 bases). The V and J ends lost 1 base and 4 bases respectively, with 10 bases between them. In germline, CDR1 is SGHTA, CDR2 FQGNSA. This CDR3 is 14 amino acids long. CDR3 bases: TGTGCCAGCAGCTTAGACAGGCGCGCCACTGAAGCTTTCTTT. It codes for CASSLDRRATEAFF.

This clonotype was detected a few times. V is TRBV20-1 and J is TRBJ2-7; D perhaps matches TRBD1 (5 bases). In germline, CDR1 is DFQATT, CDR2 SNEGSKA (reference sequence). The CDR3 loop spans 11 amino acids. V gave up 6 bases and J gave up 0 bases, with 6 bases separating them. The CDR3 loop reads CSADSSYEQYF. CDR3 DNA sequence: TGCAGTGCAGACAGCTCCTACGAGCAGTACTTC.

V is TRBV7-2 and J is TRBJ2-5, with D perhaps TRBD2 (6 bases). Germline CDR1 SGHTA, CDR2 FQGNSA. Trimming left V 5 bases short and J 7 bases short, with 17 bases between. The CDR3 extends over 14 amino acids. DNA of the CDR3: TGTGCCAGCAGCCCACAGACGGGGGTGGGGACCCAGTACTTC. It encodes CASSPQTGVGTQYF.

This clonotype was detected ten times or more. The chain is built from TRBV21-1 and TRBJ2-7; the D call of TRBD2 is as the table states it, not checked on the DNA. TRBV21-1 is a pseudogene segment. CDR3 length: 14 residues. CDR3 DNA: TGTGCCAGCGAGGGACTAGCGCCCTCCTACGAGCAGTACTTC. As protein: CASEGLAPSYEQYF.

This clonotype showed up just a few times. The rearrangement uses TRBV12-3 or TRBV12-4 and TRBJ2-3; 8 nucleotides match TRBD2. V lost 6 bases, J lost 1 base, and 3 bases stayed unmatched. The CDR3 contains 14 residues. CDR3 region: CASRGLGGTDTQYF. DNA for the CDR3: TGTGCCAGCAGGGGACTAGGAGGCACAGATACGCAGTATTTT.

In this sample, this clonotype turned up a few times. The CDR3 region is CSATASQNTQYF. Written as DNA, the CDR3 is TGCAGTGCCACGGCCAGCCAAAATACGCAGTATTTT. The chain employs TRBV20-1 and TRBJ2-3, with D hard to call. V was shortened by 6 bases and J by 7 bases, with 14 bases between the two germline ends. From germline, CDR1 is DFQATT and CDR2 SNEGSKA (reference sequence). The CDR3 is made up of 12 amino acids.